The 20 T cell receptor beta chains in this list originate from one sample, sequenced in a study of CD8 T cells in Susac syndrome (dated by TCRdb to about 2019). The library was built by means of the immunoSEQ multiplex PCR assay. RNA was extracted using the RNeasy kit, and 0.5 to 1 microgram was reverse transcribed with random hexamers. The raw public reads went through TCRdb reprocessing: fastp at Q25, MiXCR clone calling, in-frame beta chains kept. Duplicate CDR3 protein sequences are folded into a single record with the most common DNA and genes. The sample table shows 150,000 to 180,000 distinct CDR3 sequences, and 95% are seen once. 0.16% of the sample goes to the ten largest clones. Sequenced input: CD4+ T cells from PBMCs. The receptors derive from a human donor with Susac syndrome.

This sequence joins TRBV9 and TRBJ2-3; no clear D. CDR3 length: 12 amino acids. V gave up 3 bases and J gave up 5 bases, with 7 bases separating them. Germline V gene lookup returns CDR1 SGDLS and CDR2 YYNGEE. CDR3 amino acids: CASSGPGDTQYF. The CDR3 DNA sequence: TGTGCCAGCAGCGGGCCCGGAGATACGCAGTATTTT.

The CDR3 DNA sequence: TGTGCCACCAGTGACTTTGGGACAGGGGGGACAGATACGCAGTATTTT. It codes for CATSDFGTGGTDTQYF. The chain has TRBV24-1 and TRBJ2-3, with 11 bases matching TRBD1. The trim removed 4 bases at V and 3 bases at J, leaving 5 bases unmatched. Germline CDR1 is KGHDR and CDR2 is SFDVKD. The CDR3 spans 16 residues.

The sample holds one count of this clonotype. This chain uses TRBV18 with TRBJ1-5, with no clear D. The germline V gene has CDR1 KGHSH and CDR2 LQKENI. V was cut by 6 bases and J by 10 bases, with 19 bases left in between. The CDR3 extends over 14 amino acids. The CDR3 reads CASSSDGGIDPQHF. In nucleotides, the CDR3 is TGTGCCAGCTCTTCGGACGGAGGAATCGATCCCCAGCATTTT.

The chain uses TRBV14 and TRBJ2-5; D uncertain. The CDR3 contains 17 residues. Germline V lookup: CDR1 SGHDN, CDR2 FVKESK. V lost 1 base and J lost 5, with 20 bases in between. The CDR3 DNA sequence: TGTGCCAGCAGCCAAGGGAAGGTCACAGCTGGGTGGGAGACCCAGTACTTC. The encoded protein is CASSQGKVTAGWETQYF.

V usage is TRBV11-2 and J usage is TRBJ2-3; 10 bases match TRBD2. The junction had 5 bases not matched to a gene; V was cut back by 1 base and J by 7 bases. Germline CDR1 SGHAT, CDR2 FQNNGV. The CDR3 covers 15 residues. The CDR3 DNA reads TGTGCCAGCAGCTTAGCTAGCGGGGGAGTTTATACGCAGTATTTT. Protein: CASSLASGGVYTQYF.

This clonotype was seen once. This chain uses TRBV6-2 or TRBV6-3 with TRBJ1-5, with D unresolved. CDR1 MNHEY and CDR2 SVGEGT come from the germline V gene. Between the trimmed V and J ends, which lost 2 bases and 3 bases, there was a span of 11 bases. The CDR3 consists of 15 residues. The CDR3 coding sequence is TGTGCCAGCAGTTACCGGCAGGCCCTCAATCAGCCCCAGCATTTT. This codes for CASSYRQALNQPQHF.

As DNA, the CDR3 is TGTGCCACCAGTCCAGGACAGGGGATGAATGAGCAGTTCTTC. This sequence encodes CATSPGQGMNEQFF. The V call is TRBV24-1, the J call TRBJ2-1; 9 bases agree with TRBD1. Per germline, CDR1 KGHDR and CDR2 SFDVKD. V was pared by 6 bases and J by 7 bases, with 6 bases of the junction left unmatched. This CDR3 is 14 amino acids long.

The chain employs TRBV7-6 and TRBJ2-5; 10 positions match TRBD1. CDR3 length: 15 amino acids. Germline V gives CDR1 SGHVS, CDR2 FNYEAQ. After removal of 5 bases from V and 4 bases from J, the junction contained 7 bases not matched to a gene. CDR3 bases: TGTGCCAGCAGCCGGACAGGGGGGAGAGGAGAGACCCAGTACTTC. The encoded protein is CASSRTGGRGETQYF.

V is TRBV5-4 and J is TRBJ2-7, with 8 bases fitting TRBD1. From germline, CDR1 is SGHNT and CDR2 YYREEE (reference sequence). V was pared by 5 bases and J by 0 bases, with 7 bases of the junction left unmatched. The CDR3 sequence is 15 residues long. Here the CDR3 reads CASSSPGTGSYEQYF. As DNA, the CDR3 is TGTGCCAGCAGTTCGCCCGGGACAGGCTCCTACGAGCAGTACTTC.

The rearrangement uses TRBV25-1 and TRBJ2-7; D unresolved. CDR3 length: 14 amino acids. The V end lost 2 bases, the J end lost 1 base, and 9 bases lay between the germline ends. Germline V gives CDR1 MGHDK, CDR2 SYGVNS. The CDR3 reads CASSEGWVSYEQYF. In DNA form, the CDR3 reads TGTGCCAGCAGTGAAGGGTGGGTTTCCTACGAGCAGTACTTC.

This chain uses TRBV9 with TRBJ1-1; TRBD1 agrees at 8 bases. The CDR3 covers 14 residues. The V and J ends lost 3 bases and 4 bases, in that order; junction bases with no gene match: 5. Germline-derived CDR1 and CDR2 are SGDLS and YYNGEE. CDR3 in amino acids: CASSASDRVTEAFF. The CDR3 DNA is TGTGCCAGCAGCGCCTCGGACAGGGTCACTGAAGCTTTCTTT.

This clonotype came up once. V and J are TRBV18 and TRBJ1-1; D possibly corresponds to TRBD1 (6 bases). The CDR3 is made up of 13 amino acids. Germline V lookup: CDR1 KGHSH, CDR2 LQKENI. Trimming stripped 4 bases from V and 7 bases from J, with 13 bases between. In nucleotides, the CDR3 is TGTGCCAGCTCACTTAAAAGGGGGGGTGAAGCTTTCTTT. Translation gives CASSLKRGGEAFF.

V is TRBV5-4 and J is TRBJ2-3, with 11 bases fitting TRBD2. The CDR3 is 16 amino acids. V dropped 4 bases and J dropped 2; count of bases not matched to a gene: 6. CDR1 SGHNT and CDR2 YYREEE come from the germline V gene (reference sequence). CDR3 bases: TGTGCCAGCAGCCTGCCTAGCGGGGGGCACACAGATACGCAGTATTTT. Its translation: CASSLPSGGHTDTQYF.

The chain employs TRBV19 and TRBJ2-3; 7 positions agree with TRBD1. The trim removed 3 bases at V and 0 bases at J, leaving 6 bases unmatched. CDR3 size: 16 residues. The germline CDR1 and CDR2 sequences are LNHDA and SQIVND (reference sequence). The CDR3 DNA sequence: TGTGCCAGTAGTATCCGGGACAGACTTAGCACAGATACGCAGTATTTT. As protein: CASSIRDRLSTDTQYF.

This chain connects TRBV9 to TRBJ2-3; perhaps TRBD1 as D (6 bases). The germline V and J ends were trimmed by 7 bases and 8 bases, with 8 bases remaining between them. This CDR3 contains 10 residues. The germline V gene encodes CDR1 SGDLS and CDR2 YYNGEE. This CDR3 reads CASGGPTQYF. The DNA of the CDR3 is TGTGCCAGCGGGGGCCCTACGCAGTATTTT.

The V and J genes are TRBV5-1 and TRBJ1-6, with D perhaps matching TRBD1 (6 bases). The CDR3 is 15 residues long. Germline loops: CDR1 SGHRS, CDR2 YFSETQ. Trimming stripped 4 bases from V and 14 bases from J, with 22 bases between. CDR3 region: CASSLAGTPPRTLHF. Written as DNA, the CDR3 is TGCGCCAGCAGCCTGGCCGGGACACCCCCGAGGACCCTCCACTTT.

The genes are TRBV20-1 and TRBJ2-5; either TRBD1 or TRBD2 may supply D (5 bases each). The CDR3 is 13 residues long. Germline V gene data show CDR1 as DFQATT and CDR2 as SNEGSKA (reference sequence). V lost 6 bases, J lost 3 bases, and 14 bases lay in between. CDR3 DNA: TGCAGTGCGGTCGGGACCAACAAAGAGACCCAGTACTTC. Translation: CSAVGTNKETQYF.

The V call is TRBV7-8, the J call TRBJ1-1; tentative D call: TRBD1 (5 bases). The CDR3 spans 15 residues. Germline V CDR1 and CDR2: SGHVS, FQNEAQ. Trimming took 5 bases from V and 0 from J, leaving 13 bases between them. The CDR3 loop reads CASSPRQFMNTEAFF. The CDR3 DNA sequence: TGTGCCAGCAGCCCCCGACAGTTCATGAACACTGAAGCTTTCTTT.

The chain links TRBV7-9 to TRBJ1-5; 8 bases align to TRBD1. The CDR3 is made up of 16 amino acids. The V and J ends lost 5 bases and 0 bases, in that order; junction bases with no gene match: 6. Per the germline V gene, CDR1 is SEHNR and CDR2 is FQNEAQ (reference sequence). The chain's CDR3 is CASSPWTGYSNQPQHF. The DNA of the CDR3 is TGTGCCAGCAGCCCCTGGACAGGGTATAGCAATCAGCCCCAGCATTTT.

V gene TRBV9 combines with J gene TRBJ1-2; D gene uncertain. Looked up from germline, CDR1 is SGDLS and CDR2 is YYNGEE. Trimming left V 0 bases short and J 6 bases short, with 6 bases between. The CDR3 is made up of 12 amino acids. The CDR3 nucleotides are TGTGCCAGCAGCGTAGGGCGGGATGGCTACACCTTC. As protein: CASSVGRDGYTF.